Reported below is one TCR beta chain. Method: immunoSEQ multiplex PCR; TCRdb's copy keeps in-frame clones and lacks some. The sample has around 250,000 clones; roughly 80% are singletons. The data stem from a study of blood T cell repertoires in COVID-19. Study members were between roughly 18 and 89 years old and lived in about two dozen US regions. Germline CDR1 MGHRA, CDR2 YSYEKL. The V gene lost 2 bases and the J gene lost 10 bases, with 9 bases spanning the gap. There are 12 residues in the CDR3. The specimen sequenced was PBMCs or T cells enriched from blood (not recorded which). The V call is TRBV4-1, the J call TRBJ2-1; weak D call: TRBD2 (6 bases). The sequence was obtained from a man aged 35 to 55 who had been exposed to COVID-19. This CDR3 reads CASSQPLAEQFF. In DNA, the CDR3 is TGCGCCAGCAGCCAACCTCTAGCGGAGCAGTTCTTC.